A selection of T cell receptor beta chains follows, all from one sample in a study of T cells in Graves' hyperthyroidism and ophthalmopathy. TCRdb passed the multiplex PCR reads through MiXCR, listing each CDR3 protein once. The data show about 350,000 distinct CDR3 sequences, approximately 19% seen once. The material sequenced was blood. The receptor source for this set is a woman in her late teens or twenties with Graves' hyperthyroidism. CDR3s include the opening cysteine and the closing phenylalanine or tryptophan. D genes are given only for firm matches. Clone size appears in some rows only: once, few, many, or a class for an expanded clone.

TRBD2	TRBV4-1	TRBJ2-7	.	CASSHFGTSGYEQYF	TGCGCCAGCAGCCACTTCGGGACTAGCGGATACGAGCAGTACTTC
.	TRBV20-1	TRBJ2-5	many	CSAPAGGAGTQYF	TGCAGTGCACCCGCAGGGGGGGCGGGGACCCAGTACTTC
.	TRBV12-3/TRBV12-4	TRBJ1-5	many	CASSPTHSNQPQHF	TGTGCCAGCAGCCCGACACACAGCAATCAGCCCCAGCATTTT
.	TRBV12-3/TRBV12-4	TRBJ1-1	.	CASSFGWGYTDAFF	TGTGCCAGCAGTTTCGGATGGGGGTACACTGATGCTTTCTTT
.	TRBV24-1	TRBJ1-5	.	CATSEVNQPQHF	TGTGCCACCAGTGAGGTTAATCAGCCCCAGCATTTT
.	TRBV6-5	TRBJ1-3	many	CASSDSSTIYF	TGTGCCAGCAGTGACTCGTCTACCATATATTTT
.	TRBV7-9	TRBJ2-7	many	CASSPNEQYF	TGTGCCAGCAGCCCAAACGAGCAGTACTTC
TRBD1	TRBV5-1	TRBJ2-4	many	CASSWDSGIQYF	TGCGCCAGCAGCTGGGACAGCGGCATTCAGTACTTC
.	TRBV13	TRBJ2-3	many	CASRRKPDTQYF	TGTGCCAGCAGACGTAAACCAGATACGCAGTATTTT
.	TRBV29-1	TRBJ1-1	.	CSGQSTSLVAEAFF	TGCAGCGGGCAGAGTACAAGTCTCGTCGCTGAAGCTTTCTTT
TRBD1	TRBV28	TRBJ1-2	.	CASRYRDSHGYTF	TGTGCCAGCAGGTACCGGGACAGCCATGGCTACACCTTC
.	TRBV4-2	TRBJ2-5	many	CASSQGVGGGETQYF	TGTGCCAGCAGCCAAGGAGTGGGAGGGGGAGAGACCCAGTACTTC
.	TRBV5-6	TRBJ2-2	many	CASSFAGELFF	TGTGCCAGCAGCTTTGCCGGGGAGCTGTTTTTT
.	TRBV5-5	TRBJ1-6	few	CASSLDGDSPLHF	TGTGCCAGCAGCTTGGACGGAGATTCACCCCTCCACTTT
.	TRBV15	TRBJ2-4	many	CATSRAVNIKYF	TGTGCCACCAGCAGGGCCGTTAACATTAAGTACTTC
TRBD1	TRBV18	TRBJ1-2	few	CASSRQGINYGYTF	TGTGCCAGCTCACGACAGGGGATTAACTATGGCTACACCTTC
TRBD2	TRBV13	TRBJ2-7	many	CASSPWEGGYEQYF	TGTGCCAGCAGCCCCTGGGAGGGCGGATACGAGCAGTACTTC
TRBD1	TRBV15	TRBJ2-7	many	CATSRDRGTGVYEQYF	TGTGCCACCAGCAGAGATCGAGGGACAGGAGTTTACGAGCAGTACTTC
.	TRBV11-1	TRBJ1-1	.	CASSLPGLIRLGLNTEAFF	TGTGCCAGCAGCCTGCCGGGACTTATCCGGTTGGGGTTGAACACTGAAGCTTTCTTT
.	TRBV20-1	TRBJ2-7	many	CSARDLGYAESSYEQYF	TGCAGTGCTAGAGACCTCGGTTATGCGGAGAGCTCCTACGAGCAGTACTTC
.	TRBV19	TRBJ1-5	many	CASSRRSDSHGSNQPQHF	TGTGCCAGTAGTCGGCGGTCGGACAGCCATGGAAGCAATCAGCCCCAGCATTTT
.	TRBV20-1	TRBJ2-5	many	CSAGTRRSETQYF	TGCAGTGCTGGGACGAGGAGATCAGAGACCCAGTACTTC
TRBD1	TRBV5-1	TRBJ2-7	many	CASSARAGTGVYEQYF	TGCGCCAGCAGCGCACGGGCCGGGACAGGAGTCTACGAGCAGTACTTC
.	TRBV7-9	TRBJ2-6	few	CASSLLSAGANVLTF	TGTGCCAGCAGCCTACTTTCAGCTGGGGCCAACGTCCTGACTTTC
TRBD2	TRBV5-1	TRBJ2-7	many	CASSQRGASYEQYF	TGCGCCAGCAGCCAGCGGGGGGCCTCCTACGAGCAGTACTTC
.	TRBV11-3	TRBJ2-2	few	CASSLRVGAGIIGELFF	TGTGCCAGCAGCTTACGGGTTGGGGCAGGTATCATCGGGGAGCTGTTTTTT
TRBD1	TRBV6-1	TRBJ2-7	many	CASRPGQGTYEQYF	TGTGCCAGCCGTCCGGGACAGGGCACCTACGAGCAGTACTTC
.	TRBV9	TRBJ1-5	many	CASSVWISNQPQHF	TGTGCCAGCAGCGTATGGATCTCAAATCAGCCCCAGCATTTT